Reported below is one T cell receptor (beta chain). These data originate in a study of blood T cell repertoires in COVID-19. The V end lost 4 bases, the J end lost 2 bases, and 16 bases lay between the germline ends. Germline assignment: CDR1 SGHRS and CDR2 YFSETQ. The CDR3 consists of 15 residues. This table comes from immunoSEQ multiplex PCR, and its TCRdb copy is limited to in-frame clones, with some not included. Of approximately 300,000 clones listed, 70% to 85% are singletons. Patients in Seattle were enrolled during active infection, then followed longitudinally. Sequenced material: peripheral blood. The chain is built from TRBV5-1 and TRBJ2-7; maybe TRBD2 (7 bases). This receptor was identified in a human donor with COVID-19, enrolled during active disease. The donor label of this sample is uncertain. CDR3 in DNA: TGCGCCAGCAGCCCGAGTGCGGGGGCCACCTACGAGCAGTACTTC. This gives the protein CASSPSAGATYEQYF. Using reference TRBV5-1 and TRBJ2-7 for the parts outside the CDR3, the full variable domain is KAGVTQTPRYLIKTRGQQVTLSCSPISGHRSVSWYQQTPGQGLQFLFEYFSETQRNKGNFPGRFSGRQFSNSRSEMNVSTLELGDSALYLCASSPSAGATYEQYFGPGTRLTVT.